These T cell receptor beta chains were read from a single sample in a study of blood T cell repertoires in COVID-19. Sequenced by immunoSEQ multiplex PCR; TCRdb stores in-frame clones only, minus some. Here the sample spans 390,000 or so clones, more than 70% being singletons. Specimen: peripheral blood. The receptor source for this set is a woman aged 25 to 39 with COVID-19, enrolled during active disease. The CDR3 runs from the conserved cysteine through the conserved F or W. The D gene is left open where the match is weak. Not every row has a clone size; where given, it reads once, few, many or a size class.

TRBV2,TRBJ2-3,TRBD2,-,CASRMGVWSGVSTDTQYF,TGTGCCAGCAGGATGGGGGTCTGGAGCGGGGTTAGCACAGATACGCAGTATTTT
TRBV19,TRBJ1-1,-,once,CASSISGGGDTEAFF,TGTGCCAGTAGTATATCGGGGGGTGGGGACACTGAAGCTTTCTTT
TRBV3-1/TRBV3-2,TRBJ1-5,TRBD1,-,CASSQEPGQGNQPQHF,TGTGCCAGCAGCCAAGAGCCGGGACAGGGAAATCAGCCCCAGCATTTT
TRBV25-1,TRBJ2-1,TRBD2,-,CASSETGGRHEQFF,TGTGCCAGCAGTGAGACGGGAGGACGGCATGAGCAGTTCTTC
TRBV24-1,TRBJ2-3,TRBD2,-,CATSTGGRGSTDTQYF,TGTGCCACCAGCACGGGGGGGCGGGGTAGCACAGATACGCAGTATTTT
TRBV5-1,TRBJ1-1,-,-,CASSSVGARDTEAFF,TGCGCCAGCAGCTCCGTGGGGGCCCGGGACACTGAAGCTTTCTTT
TRBV4-1,TRBJ2-7,TRBD1,-,CASSRPGQSYEQYF,TGCGCCAGCAGCCGTCCGGGACAGTCCTACGAGCAGTACTTC
TRBV5-1,TRBJ2-5,TRBD2,-,CASSFGVAGTETQYF,TGCGCCAGCAGCTTTGGCGTAGCGGGAACAGAGACCCAGTACTTC
TRBV29-1,TRBJ2-5,TRBD1,-,CSVDPDRGYTQETQYF,TGCAGCGTTGACCCCGACAGGGGCTACACCCAAGAGACCCAGTACTTC
TRBV3-1/TRBV3-2,TRBJ2-2,TRBD2,-,CASRYSGGNTGELFF,TGTGCCAGCAGATATAGCGGGGGGAACACCGGGGAGCTGTTTTTT
TRBV5-6,TRBJ1-4,TRBD1,-,CASSRDSALNEKLFF,TGTGCCAGCAGCCGGGACAGCGCGCTTAATGAAAAACTGTTTTTT
TRBV7-6,TRBJ2-5,-,-,CASSFGTGSGETQYF,TGTGCCAGCAGCTTTGGTACAGGGTCCGGAGAGACCCAGTACTTC
TRBV9,TRBJ2-5,TRBD2,-,CASTGGDPQETQYF,TGTGCCAGCACGGGGGGGGACCCCCAAGAGACCCAGTACTTC
TRBV7-6,TRBJ2-5,-,-,CASSLGATQETQYF,TGTGCCAGCAGCCTGGGGGCTACACAAGAGACCCAGTACTTC
TRBV28,TRBJ2-4,-,-,CASSFPDRAKNIQYF,TGTGCCAGCAGTTTCCCGGACAGAGCCAAAAACATTCAGTACTTC
TRBV4-3,TRBJ1-2,-,-,CASSPYSHAGNYGYTF,TGCGCCAGCAGCCCTTACTCTCACGCAGGGAACTATGGCTACACCTTC
TRBV14,TRBJ2-3,TRBD2,-,CASSQRLAGRDTQYF,TGTGCCAGCAGCCAACGGCTAGCGGGGCGAGATACGCAGTATTTT
TRBV19,TRBJ2-3,-,-,CASSLNRGGSTDTQYF,TGTGCCAGTAGTCTGAACAGGGGAGGTAGCACAGATACGCAGTATTTT
TRBV15,TRBJ1-5,-,once,CATSRETGHQPQHF,TGTGCCACCAGCAGAGAGACAGGCCATCAGCCCCAGCATTTT
TRBV7-9,TRBJ2-1,TRBD1,-,CASSLGTGQGLYHNEQFF,TGTGCCAGCAGCTTAGGCACAGGACAGGGGCTCTACCACAATGAGCAGTTCTTC
TRBV7-2,TRBJ1-2,TRBD1,-,CASSHTGTADNYGYTF,TGTGCCAGCAGCCACACCGGGACAGCGGACAACTATGGCTACACCTTC
TRBV19,TRBJ2-5,TRBD2,-,CASSTLPTLAGETQYF,TGTGCCAGTAGTACCCTACCGACACTAGCGGGAGAGACCCAGTACTTC
TRBV27,TRBJ1-6,-,-,CASSPYAGVASPLHF,TGTGCCAGCAGCCCTTACGCAGGGGTCGCTTCACCCCTCCACTTT
TRBV2,TRBJ2-5,TRBD2,-,CASRPSGGAQTQYF,TGTGCCAGCAGACCAAGCGGGGGGGCACAGACCCAGTACTTC
TRBV10-3,TRBJ1-4,TRBD1,-,CAIRETGTNEKLFF,TGTGCCATCAGGGAGACAGGGACTAATGAAAAACTGTTTTTT
TRBV7-8,TRBJ2-2,TRBD1,-,CASSRGTGATGELFF,TGTGCCAGCAGCCGCGGGACAGGGGCGACCGGGGAGCTGTTTTTT
TRBV5-1,TRBJ1-1,-,-,CASSLAGDGTEAFF,TGCGCCAGCAGCTTGGCCGGTGATGGCACTGAAGCTTTCTTT
TRBV19,TRBJ2-7,TRBD1,-,CASSQTGGNYEQYF,TGTGCCAGTAGTCAGACAGGGGGCAACTACGAGCAGTACTTC
TRBV11-2,TRBJ2-7,-,once,CASSYPVRTLSYEQYF,TGTGCCAGCAGCTACCCGGTCCGGACATTATCCTACGAGCAGTACTTC
TRBV4-1,TRBJ2-5,-,-,CASSQPREVLQETQYF,TGCGCCAGCAGCCAACCCAGGGAGGTCCTCCAAGAGACCCAGTACTTC
TRBV19,TRBJ1-5,-,-,CASGQTSNQPQHF,TGTGCCAGCGGACAGACTAGCAATCAGCCCCAGCATTTT
TRBV24-1,TRBJ2-3,TRBD2,-,CATSDRSGRGTDTQYF,TGTGCCACCAGTGACCGTAGCGGGAGGGGTACAGATACGCAGTATTTT
TRBV5-6,TRBJ2-3,TRBD2,-,CATRGTSGSTDTQYF,TGTGCCACCAGAGGGACTAGCGGGAGCACAGATACGCAGTATTTT
TRBV7-9,TRBJ1-1,-,-,CASSFEQGDAFF,TGTGCCAGCAGCTTTGAACAGGGAGATGCTTTCTTT
TRBV15,TRBJ2-5,TRBD1,-,CATSRETGYPETQYF,TGTGCCACCAGCAGAGAGACAGGGTATCCAGAGACCCAGTACTTC
TRBV7-8,TRBJ1-2,-,-,CASSLHLQNYGYTF,TGTGCCAGCAGCCTCCACCTCCAGAACTATGGCTACACCTTC
TRBV10-3,TRBJ1-1,TRBD1,-,CAIRPTGTENTEAFF,TGTGCCATCAGACCCACCGGGACAGAGAACACTGAAGCTTTCTTT
TRBV11-3,TRBJ1-1,-,-,CASSLGVAGSAFF,TGTGCCAGCAGCTTAGGAGTCGCAGGGTCCGCTTTCTTT
TRBV27,TRBJ2-1,TRBD1,-,CASSRTGSYNEQFF,TGTGCCAGCAGTCGGACAGGGTCCTACAATGAGCAGTTCTTC
TRBV24-1,TRBJ2-2,TRBD2,-,CATSDNPSGGAFGTGELFF,TGTGCCACCAGTGACAACCCCAGCGGGGGGGCCTTCGGTACCGGGGAGCTGTTTTTT
TRBV4-1,TRBJ1-2,TRBD1,-,CASSQGPTDRELLSYGYTF,TGCGCCAGCAGCCAAGGCCCAACGGACAGGGAACTTCTCTCCTATGGCTACACCTTC
TRBV7-9,TRBJ1-1,-,-,CASIPGHLNTEAFF,TGTGCCAGCATCCCGGGACACCTGAACACTGAAGCTTTCTTT
TRBV7-9,TRBJ1-4,-,-,CASSRLGAHGEKLFF,TGTGCCAGCAGCCGGCTGGGGGCTCACGGGGAAAAACTGTTTTTT
TRBV9,TRBJ2-1,-,-,CASSERGGNSYNEQFF,TGTGCCAGCAGCGAAAGGGGAGGAAACTCCTACAATGAGCAGTTCTTC
TRBV14,TRBJ1-1,TRBD1,-,CASSQDRTGRNTEAFF,TGTGCCAGCAGCCAAGATCGGACAGGCAGGAACACTGAAGCTTTCTTT